This TCR beta chain was sequenced for a study of cytomegalovirus exposure and HLA in healthy donors. This clone turned up a few times. Primers included in the PCR were 60 Vbeta and 13 Jbeta primers. Generated by immunoSEQ multiplex PCR, the TCRdb table keeps only in-frame clones and is missing some. The sample shows around 200,000 clones, 79% of them seen only once. Per germline, CDR1 LNHNV and CDR2 YYDKDF (reference sequence). The CDR3 runs to 15 residues. V was pared by 1 base and J by 2 bases, with 0 bases of the junction left unmatched. V gene TRBV15 combines with J gene TRBJ2-7; the match to TRBD2 covers 12 bases. This TCR was sampled from a man aged 45-60 years in good health and CMV-seronegative. Sequencing was done on a sample of PBMCs. The CDR3 sequence: CATSRGTSGTYEQYF. The CDR3 DNA sequence: TGTGCCACCAGCAGAGGGACTAGCGGGACCTACGAGCAGTACTTC.